These 20 T cell receptor beta chains were sequenced from one sample in a study of cytomegalovirus exposure and HLA in healthy donors. Use of 60 Vbeta and 13 Jbeta primers characterized the PCR. Some clones are missing from TCRdb's copy, which holds only in-frame ones; the method was immunoSEQ multiplex PCR. Altogether 90,000 to 150,000 clones are present, about 72% being singletons, with the ten largest covering around 15%. The sequenced sample was PBMCs. The receptors come from a man aged 50-59 years in good health and CMV-seropositive.

The chain has TRBV7-2 and TRBJ1-2, with unresolved D. V was cut by 1 base and J by 6 bases, with 9 bases left in between. The CDR3 runs to 13 residues. Germline CDR1 is SGHTA and CDR2 is FQGNSA. The CDR3 region has the DNA TGTGCCAGCAGCTTAGTCGGGGTTAATGGCTACACCTTC. It translates to CASSLVGVNGYTF.

The J gene is TRBJ1-2, the V gene TRBV5-5, with TRBD1 identical over 9 bases. The germline gives CDR1 SGHKS, CDR2 YYEKEE (reference sequence). V gave up 3 bases and J gave up 7 bases; unmatched junction bases: 10. The CDR3 has 15 amino acids. As DNA, the CDR3 is TGTGCCAGCAGCTCCCCGACAGGGGGTATGGGTGGCTACACCTTC. This codes for CASSSPTGGMGGYTF. Full variable domain (remainder filled in from reference TRBV5-5 and TRBJ1-2): DAGVTQSPTHLIKTRGQQVTLRCSPISGHKSVSWYQQVLGQGPQFIFQYYEKEERGRGNFPDRFSARQFPNYSSELNVNALLLGDSALYLCASSSPTGGMGGYTFGSGTRLTVV.

The chain has TRBV7-9 and TRBJ1-2, with no clear D. Germline V CDR1 and CDR2: SEHNR, FQNEAQ (reference sequence). Trimming took off 1 base at V and 11 bases at J, with 8 bases between the two ends. CDR3 length: 11 amino acids. CDR3: CASSLGAEYTF. CDR3 in DNA: TGTGCCAGCAGCTTAGGGGCAGAGTACACCTTC. The full variable domain, with the rest looked up from reference TRBV7-9 and TRBJ1-2, is DTGVSQNPRHKITKRGQNVTFRCDPISEHNRLYWYRQTLGQGPEFLTYFQNEAQLEKSRLLSDRFSAERPKGSFSTLEIQRTEQGDSAMYLCASSLGAEYTFGSGTRLTVV.

The rearrangement links TRBV7-8 to TRBJ2-5, with 8 bases that match TRBD2. J gave up 5 bases and V 2 bases, and 7 bases lay outside the gene matches. The CDR3 spans 15 residues. The V gene's germline CDR1 is SGHVS and CDR2 FQNEAQ. CDR3 sequence: CASSLLTGGPETQYF. The CDR3 nucleotides read TGTGCCAGCAGCTTATTAACGGGGGGGCCGGAGACCCAGTACTTC.

This clone has a single count. The chain employs TRBV7-9 and TRBJ2-3; 8 nucleotides agree with TRBD2. The V and J ends lost 0 bases and 6 bases, in that order; junction bases with no gene match: 11. The CDR3 length is 17 residues. CDR1 and CDR2 (germline): SEHNR, FQNEAQ (reference sequence). CDR3 region: CASSLARASGSVDTQYF. The CDR3 DNA follows: TGTGCCAGCAGCTTAGCGAGGGCTAGCGGGTCGGTGGATACGCAGTATTTT.

V usage is TRBV4-1 and J usage is TRBJ2-7, with D tentatively TRBD2 (6 bases). This CDR3 comprises 15 residues. Trimming took off 0 bases at V and 1 base at J, with 10 bases between the two ends. Per germline, CDR1 MGHRA and CDR2 YSYEKL. The CDR3 is CASSQDQGLSYEQYF. CDR3 DNA sequence: TGCGCCAGCAGCCAAGATCAGGGACTGTCCTACGAGCAGTACTTC.

The chain joins TRBV5-1 to TRBJ1-2; 7 positions match TRBD1. Germline CDR1 and CDR2: SGHRS and YFSETQ. Trimming took 4 bases from V and 2 from J; bases not matched to a gene: 8. The CDR3 runs to 15 residues. The CDR3: CASSGGDRTNYGYTF. The CDR3 DNA follows: TGCGCCAGCAGCGGCGGGGACAGAACGAACTATGGCTACACCTTC.

This clone was found a few times. The chain carries TRBV7-9 and TRBJ2-7; TRBD1 aligns across 9 bases. Germline loops: CDR1 SEHNR, CDR2 FQNEAQ (reference sequence). The CDR3 covers 16 residues. Trimming removed 0 bases from V and 4 bases from J; junction bases left unmatched: 7. The CDR3: CASSLAAGTGTYEQYF. CDR3 nucleotide sequence: TGTGCCAGCAGCTTAGCCGCCGGGACAGGGACATACGAGCAGTACTTC.

The V gene is TRBV6-5, the J gene TRBJ2-2, with a weak D call TRBD1 (5 bases). There are 15 residues in the CDR3. V gave up 2 bases and J gave up 5 bases, with 12 bases separating them. The germline CDR1 and CDR2 sequences are MNHEY and SVGAGI. The CDR3 nucleotides are TGTGCCAGCAGTTACGACAGACGATGGACCGGGGAGCTGTTTTTT. Its translation is CASSYDRRWTGELFF.

The chain employs TRBV5-8 and TRBJ2-1; 13 bases map to TRBD2. The germline gives CDR1 SGHTS, CDR2 YDEGEE. This CDR3 region has 16 residues. Trimming removed 3 bases from V and 10 bases from J; junction bases left unmatched: 10. As DNA, the CDR3 is TGTGCCAGCAGCTATTGGACTAGCGGGGGTTTAGGAGAGCAGTTCTTC. This codes for CASSYWTSGGLGEQFF.

The chain uses TRBV15 and TRBJ2-1; 9 nucleotides agree with TRBD2. Looked up from germline, CDR1 is LNHNV and CDR2 is YYDKDF (reference sequence). The CDR3 totals 16 residues. V lost 1 base to trimming and J lost 2 bases; unmatched junction nucleotides: 3. The CDR3 region has the DNA TGTGCCACCAGCAGAGTGGGCGGGAGGGCCTACAATGAGCAGTTCTTC. Translated: CATSRVGGRAYNEQFF. Looking up the rest from reference TRBV15 and TRBJ2-1 gives the full variable domain: DAMVIQNPRYQVTQFGKPVTLSCSQTLNHNVMYWYQQKSSQAPKLLFHYYDKDFNNEADTPDNFQSRRPNTSFCFLDIRSPGLGDTAMYLCATSRVGGRAYNEQFFGPGTRLTVL.

The rearrangement joins TRBV7-9 to TRBJ2-3; D might be TRBD2 (5 bases). This CDR3 is built from 14 residues. Germline loops: CDR1 SEHNR, CDR2 FQNEAQ (reference sequence). Trimming left V 4 bases short and J 0 bases short, with 8 bases between. The CDR3, as DNA: TGTGCCAGCAGCTCCTGGACTAGCACAGATACGCAGTATTTT. Residues: CASSSWTSTDTQYF.

The chain links TRBV9 to TRBJ2-5; 9 bases are a match to TRBD1. The V gene's germline CDR1 is SGDLS and CDR2 YYNGEE. The CDR3 extends over 17 amino acids. V was pared by 0 bases and J by 2 bases, with 8 bases of the junction left unmatched. CDR3 sequence (DNA): TGTGCCAGCAGCGTAGGGGCGACAGGGGGGGGACAAGAGACCCAGTACTTC. Protein sequence: CASSVGATGGGQETQYF. The entire variable domain, with the rest obtained from reference TRBV9 and TRBJ2-5, is as follows: DSGVTQTPKHLITATGQRVTLRCSPRSGDLSVYWYQQSLDQGLQFLIQYYNGEERAKGNILERFSAQQFPDLHSELNLSSLELGDSALYFCASSVGATGGGQETQYFGPGTRLLVL.

This sequence joins TRBV29-1 and TRBJ2-1, with TRBD2 matching over 13 bases. This CDR3 has 14 residues. From germline, CDR1 is SQVTM and CDR2 ANQGSEA. Trimming at V came to 6 bases and at J to 4 bases, leaving 3 bases not matched to a gene. This chain's CDR3 is CSVGTSGAYNEQFF. Here the CDR3 DNA reads TGCAGCGTAGGGACTAGCGGGGCATACAATGAGCAGTTCTTC.

This chain uses TRBV28 with TRBJ2-7, with TRBD1 matching 12 bases. This CDR3 comprises 15 residues. Germline V gives CDR1 MDHEN, CDR2 SYDVKM. Losses at the gene ends were 4 bases for V and 6 bases for J; bases not matched to a gene: 7. The CDR3 spells CASSSGTGGAGEQYF. The DNA of the CDR3 is TGTGCCAGCAGTTCCGGGACAGGGGGCGCGGGCGAGCAGTACTTC. Full variable domain (remainder filled in from reference TRBV28 and TRBJ2-7): DVKVTQSSRYLVKRTGEKVFLECVQDMDHENMFWYRQDPGLGLRLIYFSYDVKMKEKGDIPEGYSVSREKKERFSLILESASTNQTSMYLCASSSGTGGAGEQYFGPGTRLTVT.

This clone was seen once. The chain couples TRBV19 to TRBJ1-5, with 8 bases lining up with TRBD1. The germline gives CDR1 LNHDA, CDR2 SQIVND (reference sequence). The CDR3 loop spans 14 amino acids. V trimming: 6 bases; J trimming: 6 bases; junction bases outside the gene matches: 7. The CDR3 loop is CASRMTGESQPQHF. CDR3 DNA: TGTGCCAGTAGGATGACAGGGGAGAGTCAGCCCCAGCATTTT.

The V and J genes are TRBV29-1 and TRBJ2-5; TRBD2 matches at 8 bases. The CDR3 consists of 15 residues. The germline gives CDR1 SQVTM, CDR2 ANQGSEA. The trim removed 4 bases at V and 5 bases at J, leaving 12 bases unmatched. The CDR3 region has the DNA TGCAGCGTTGGAGGGGAAATAGCGGGGCCTGAGACCCAGTACTTC. It encodes CSVGGEIAGPETQYF.

The chain uses TRBV5-8 and TRBJ1-6, with 7 bases lining up with TRBD1. With V trimmed by 4 bases and J by 7 bases, 8 bases remained unmatched. CDR1 is SGHTS and CDR2 is YDEGEE in the germline V gene. The CDR3 contains 15 residues. The CDR3 is CASSLEGGFNSPLHF. In DNA, the CDR3 is TGTGCCAGCAGCCTCGAAGGGGGCTTCAATTCACCCCTCCACTTT.

The V call is TRBV28, the J call TRBJ2-6; D may be TRBD1 (8 bases). Per germline, CDR1 MDHEN and CDR2 SYDVKM. V dropped 7 bases and J dropped 13 bases, with 23 bases sitting between them. There are 15 residues in the CDR3. The DNA of the CDR3 is TGTGCCAGCAACAGGGGGGGCAGGTACCTAGAGGTCCTGACTTTC. This codes for CASNRGGRYLEVLTF.

The chain uses TRBV5-8 and TRBJ1-1; possibly TRBD1 for D (5 bases). The V gene's germline CDR1 is SGHTS and CDR2 YDEGEE. CDR3 length: 10 amino acids. Trimming took 4 bases from V and 11 from J, leaving 9 bases between them. The DNA for the CDR3 is TGTGCCAGCAGCGTGGGGCCTGCTTTCTTT. Amino acids: CASSVGPAFF.